The T cell receptor (beta chain) described here comes from a study of cytomegalovirus exposure and HLA in healthy donors. Study-level points and caveats: Some TCR beta chains (164 of them) were listed as cytomegalovirus-associated. Reported performance of the classifier showed diagnosis of cytomegalovirus status with high specificity and sensitivity. In an earlier analysis, most TCR beta V segments were productive about 87% or about 30% of the time. TCR sequences were mostly rare, though some public TCRs occurred in many donors.

The CDR3 runs to 12 residues. Germline lookup yields CDR1 MNHNY and CDR2 SVGAGI (reference sequence). V dropped 7 bases and J dropped 1 base, with 7 bases sitting between them. A few counts support this clone. Its matching antigen is unknown. The PCR used 60 Vbeta and 13 Jbeta primers. The protocol was immunoSEQ multiplex PCR, while the TCRdb copy is restricted to in-frame clones and leaves out a portion. The table shows 180,000 or so clones, with approximately 81% occurring only once. The rearrangement joins TRBV6-6 to TRBJ1-1; no reliable D call. The clonotype originates from a male donor in good health and CMV-seronegative. Source material: PBMCs. CDR3 DNA: TGTGCCAGCACCTCGAGGAACACTGAAGCTTTCTTT. It translates to CASTSRNTEAFF.